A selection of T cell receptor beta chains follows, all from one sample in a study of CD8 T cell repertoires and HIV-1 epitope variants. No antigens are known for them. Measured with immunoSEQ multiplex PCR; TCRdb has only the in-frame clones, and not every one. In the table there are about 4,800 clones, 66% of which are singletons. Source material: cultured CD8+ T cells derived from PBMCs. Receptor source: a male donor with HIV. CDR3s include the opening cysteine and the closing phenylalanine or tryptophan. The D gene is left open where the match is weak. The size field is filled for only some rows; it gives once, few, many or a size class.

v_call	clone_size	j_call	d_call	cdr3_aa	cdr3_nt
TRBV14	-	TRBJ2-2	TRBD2	CASSQESAGLTRELFF	TGTGCCAGCAGCCAAGAATCAGCGGGACTGACGCGGGAGCTGTTTTTT
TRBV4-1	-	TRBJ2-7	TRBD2	CASSQGEGLAQYF	TGCGCCAGCAGCCAAGGGGAGGGCTTGGCGCAGTACTTC
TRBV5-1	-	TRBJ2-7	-	CASSPSGSGAYEQYF	TGCGCCAGCAGCCCAAGCGGGTCGGGGGCTTACGAGCAGTACTTC
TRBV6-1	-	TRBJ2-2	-	CASKPGTNGELFF	TGTGCCAGCAAGCCCGGGACCAACGGGGAGCTGTTTTTT
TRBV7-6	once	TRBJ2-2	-	CASGAGWNTGELFF	TGTGCCAGCGGGGCAGGGTGGAACACCGGGGAGCTGTTTTTT
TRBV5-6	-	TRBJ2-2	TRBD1	CASSSRQGNTGELFF	TGTGCCAGCAGCAGTCGACAGGGGAACACCGGGGAGCTGTTTTTT
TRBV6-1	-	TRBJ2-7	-	CASSERVAYEQYF	TGTGCCAGCAGTGAAAGGGTAGCCTACGAGCAGTACTTC
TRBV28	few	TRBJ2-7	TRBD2	CASSSLAGGLSYEQYF	TGTGCCAGCAGTTCCCTAGCGGGAGGGCTCTCCTACGAGCAGTACTTC
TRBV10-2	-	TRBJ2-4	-	CASSEFSSRAKNIQYF	TGCGCCAGCAGTGAGTTCTCATCCAGGGCCAAAAACATTCAGTACTTC
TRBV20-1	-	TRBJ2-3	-	CSASDTQYF	TGCAGTGCTTCTGATACGCAGTATTTT
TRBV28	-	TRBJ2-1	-	CASSSQDSLGSYNEQFF	TGTGCCAGCAGTTCCCAAGACTCCTTGGGCTCCTACAATGAGCAGTTCTTC
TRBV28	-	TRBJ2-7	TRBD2	CASSLTVRMGTSDSYEQYF	TGTGCCAGCAGCCTAACCGTTCGTATGGGGACTAGCGACTCCTACGAGCAGTACTTC
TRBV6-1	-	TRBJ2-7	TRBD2	CASSEVGLVYEQYF	TGTGCCAGCAGTGAAGTGGGACTAGTCTACGAGCAGTACTTC
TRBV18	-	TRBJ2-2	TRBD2	CASSPSASGGLTGELFF	TGTGCCAGCTCACCCAGCGCTAGCGGGGGGCTTACCGGGGAGCTGTTTTTT
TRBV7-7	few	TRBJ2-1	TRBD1	CASSPGQLSYNEQFF	TGTGCTAGCAGCCCGGGACAGCTCTCCTACAATGAGCAGTTCTTC
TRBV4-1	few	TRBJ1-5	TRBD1	CASSQDPRGSQPQHF	TGCGCCAGCAGCCAAGATCCCAGGGGGAGTCAGCCCCAGCATTTT